This T cell receptor beta chain was recorded in a study of blood T cell repertoires in COVID-19. Study information: Specimens from acute and convalescent COVID-19 originated in the United States, Italy and Spain. Sources were T cells, B-cell-depleted T cells, or PBMCs; the material itself was cDNA or gDNA.

Produced via immunoSEQ multiplex PCR; TCRdb's table is partial and in-frame only. The table records 350,000 to 400,000 clones, around 92% of them present only once. The age range of participants was 18 to 89 years, with residence in more than 20 US areas. Cohort placement rested on clinical history that participants reported themselves. The CDR3 runs 14 residues. The ends were cut back, 2 bases at V and 5 bases at J, with 13 bases in the middle. The sample taken for sequencing was PBMCs or T cells enriched from blood (not recorded which). The chain is built from TRBV5-3 and TRBJ1-2; possibly TRBD1 for D (5 bases). TRBV5-3 carries the ORF label, with uncertain function. The receptor was isolated from a woman in her twenties or thirties who had recovered from COVID-19. Here the CDR3 DNA reads TGTGCCAGAAGCTTAGGGAAAAGGGGTTATGGCTACACCTTC. Its translation: CARSLGKRGYGYTF.